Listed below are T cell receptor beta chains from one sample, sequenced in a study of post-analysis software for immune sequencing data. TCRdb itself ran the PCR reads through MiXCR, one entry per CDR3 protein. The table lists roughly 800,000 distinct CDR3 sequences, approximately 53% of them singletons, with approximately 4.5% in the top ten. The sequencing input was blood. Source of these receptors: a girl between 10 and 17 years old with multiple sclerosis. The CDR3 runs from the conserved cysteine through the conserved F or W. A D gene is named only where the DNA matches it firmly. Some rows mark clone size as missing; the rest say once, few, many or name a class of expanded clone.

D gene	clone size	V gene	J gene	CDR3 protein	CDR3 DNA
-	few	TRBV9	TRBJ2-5	CASSAGGHETQYF	TGTGCCAGCAGCGCAGGGGGGCACGAGACCCAGTACTTC
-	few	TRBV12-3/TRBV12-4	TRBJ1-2	CASRSGAVGYTF	TGTGCCAGCCGTTCCGGGGCAGTCGGCTACACCTTC
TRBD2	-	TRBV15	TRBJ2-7	CATSRGQERDSYNEQYF	TGTGCCACCAGCAGAGGTCAGGAGCGGGACTCCTACAATGAGCAGTACTTC
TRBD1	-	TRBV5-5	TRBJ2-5	CASSLGDRHQETQYF	TGTGCCAGCAGCTTGGGGGACAGGCACCAAGAGACCCAGTACTTC
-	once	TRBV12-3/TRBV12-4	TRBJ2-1	CASSLQSQNNEQFF	TGTGCCAGCAGTTTGCAGTCCCAAAACAATGAGCAGTTCTTC
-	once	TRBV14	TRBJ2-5	CASSQLRFRDYYSETQYF	TGTGCCAGCAGCCAACTACGATTCAGAGACTATTATTCCGAGACCCAGTACTTC
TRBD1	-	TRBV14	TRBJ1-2	CASSQSYRGRSYGYTF	TGTGCCAGCAGCCAATCTTACAGGGGTCGGAGCTATGGCTACACCTTC
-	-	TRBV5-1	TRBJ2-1	CASSSARPPGEQFF	TGCGCCAGCAGCTCTGCCAGGCCCCCTGGCGAGCAGTTCTTC
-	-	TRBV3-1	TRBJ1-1	CASSQEGDPRTEAFF	TGTGCCAGCAGCCAAGAAGGGGACCCGAGGACTGAAGCTTTCTTT
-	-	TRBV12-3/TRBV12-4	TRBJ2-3	CASSFIGATDTQYF	TGTGCCAGCAGTTTCATCGGGGCCACAGATACGCAGTATTTT
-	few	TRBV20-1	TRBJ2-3	CSAGTPGYTDTQYF	TGCAGTGCTGGAACCCCGGGGTACACAGATACGCAGTATTTT
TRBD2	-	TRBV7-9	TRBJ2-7	CASSLALAGGHEEQYF	TGTGCCAGCAGCTTAGCACTAGCGGGAGGGCATGAAGAGCAGTACTTC
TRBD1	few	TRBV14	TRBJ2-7	CASSQGPGTGFHEQYF	TGTGCCAGCAGCCAAGGCCCCGGGACAGGGTTCCACGAGCAGTACTTC
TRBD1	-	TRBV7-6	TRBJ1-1	CVSSLSRGRSNTEAFF	TGTGTCAGCAGCTTATCCAGGGGGCGTTCGAACACTGAAGCTTTCTTT
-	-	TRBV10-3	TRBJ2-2	CAISESAPGVLPGELFF	TGTGCCATCAGTGAGTCAGCGCCAGGGGTACTTCCCGGGGAGCTGTTTTTT
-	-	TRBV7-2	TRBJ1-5	CASSPGSRGQPQHF	TGTGCCAGCAGCCCCGGGAGTCGAGGGCAGCCCCAGCATTTT
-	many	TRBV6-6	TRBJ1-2	CASSYSYGYTF	TGTGCCAGCAGTTACAGCTATGGCTACACCTTC
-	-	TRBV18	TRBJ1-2	CASSPTEGNYGYTF	TGTGCCAGCTCACCAACGGAAGGGAACTATGGCTACACCTTC
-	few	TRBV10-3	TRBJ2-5	CAISESTVRGETQYF	TGTGCCATCAGTGAGTCGACTGTCCGGGGGGAGACCCAGTACTTC
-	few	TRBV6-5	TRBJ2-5	CASSRREEETQYF	TGTGCCAGCAGTCGACGGGAAGAAGAGACCCAGTACTTC
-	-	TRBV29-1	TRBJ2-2	CSVDPVDTGELFF	TGCAGCGTTGATCCCGTTGACACCGGGGAGCTGTTTTTT
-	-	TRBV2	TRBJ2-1	CASRIGTTRDDEQFF	TGTGCCAGCCGTATAGGGACCACGAGAGATGATGAGCAGTTCTTC
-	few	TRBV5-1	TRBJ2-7	CASSYGTLKPFYEQYF	TGCGCCAGCAGCTACGGGACCCTCAAACCCTTCTACGAGCAGTACTTC
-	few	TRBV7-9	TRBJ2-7	CASSPSRYEQYF	TGTGCCAGCAGCCCTTCCAGGTACGAGCAGTACTTC
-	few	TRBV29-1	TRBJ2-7	CSVGYNDYEQYF	TGCAGCGTCGGATACAACGACTACGAGCAGTACTTC
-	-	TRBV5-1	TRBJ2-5	CASSSDTFQETQYF	TGCGCCAGCAGCTCGGACACCTTCCAAGAGACCCAGTACTTC
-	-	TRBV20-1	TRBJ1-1	CSAGGTNTEAFF	TGCAGTGCAGGTGGAACGAACACTGAAGCTTTCTTT
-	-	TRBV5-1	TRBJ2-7	CASSLDPLHSYEQYF	TGCGCCAGCAGCTTAGACCCGCTCCACTCCTACGAGCAGTACTTC
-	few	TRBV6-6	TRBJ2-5	CASSHVAETQYF	TGTGCCAGCAGTCACGTCGCAGAGACCCAGTACTTC
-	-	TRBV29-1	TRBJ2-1	CSVEGRGPYNEQFF	TGCAGCGTTGAAGGGCGGGGCCCCTACAATGAGCAGTTCTTC
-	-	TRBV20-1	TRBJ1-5	CSARAHNQPQHF	TGCAGTGCTAGAGCCCATAATCAGCCCCAGCATTTT
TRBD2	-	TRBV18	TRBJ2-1	CASSPLSLAGDNEQFF	TGTGCCAGCTCACCATTGTCACTAGCGGGGGACAATGAGCAGTTCTTC
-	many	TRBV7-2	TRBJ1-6	CASSPKYNSPLHF	TGTGCCAGCAGCCCTAAGTATAATTCACCCCTCCACTTT
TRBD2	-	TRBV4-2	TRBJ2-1	CASSQVGKRGLYNEQFF	TGTGCCAGCAGCCAAGTTGGTAAGCGGGGGCTCTACAATGAGCAGTTCTTC
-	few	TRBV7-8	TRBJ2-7	CASSTSTGPYEQYF	TGTGCCAGCAGCACTTCCACAGGGCCCTACGAGCAGTACTTC
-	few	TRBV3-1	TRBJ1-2	CASSQVGRASGNYGYTF	TGTGCCAGCAGCCAAGTGGGCAGGGCCTCGGGGAACTATGGCTACACCTTC
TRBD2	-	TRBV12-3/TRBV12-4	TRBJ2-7	CASSSWTSGYSYEQYF	TGTGCCAGCAGTTCGTGGACTAGCGGGTACTCCTACGAGCAGTACTTC
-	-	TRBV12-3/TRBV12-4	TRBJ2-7	CASSSPPGGYYEQYF	TGTGCCAGCAGTTCCCCCCCAGGGGGGTACTACGAGCAGTACTTC
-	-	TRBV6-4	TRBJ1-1	CASSETGKTEAFF	TGTGCCAGCAGTGAAACAGGGAAAACTGAAGCTTTCTTT
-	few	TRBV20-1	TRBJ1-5	CSASLRSADQPQHF	TGCAGTGCTAGCTTGCGTTCGGCCGATCAGCCCCAGCATTTT
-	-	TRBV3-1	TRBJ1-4	CASSLYTTTNEKLFF	TGTGCCAGCAGCCTCTACACTACAACTAATGAAAAACTGTTTTTT
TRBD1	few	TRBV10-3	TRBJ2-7	CAISGTGWGHEQYF	TGTGCCATCAGTGGGACAGGATGGGGGCACGAGCAGTACTTC
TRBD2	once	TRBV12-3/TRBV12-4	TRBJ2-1	CASRKAGLAVNEQFF	TGTGCCAGCAGAAAAGCGGGACTAGCGGTTAATGAGCAGTTCTTC
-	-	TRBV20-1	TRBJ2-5	CSARTLGGRSETQYF	TGCAGTGCTAGAACCTTGGGGGGGCGGTCAGAGACCCAGTACTTC
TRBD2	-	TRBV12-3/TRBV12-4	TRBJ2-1	CASRQSGLAGYNEQFF	TGTGCCAGCAGGCAGTCGGGACTAGCGGGATACAATGAGCAGTTCTTC
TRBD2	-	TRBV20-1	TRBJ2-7	CSARGGLNYEQYF	TGCAGTGCCCGGGGGGGACTGAACTACGAGCAGTACTTC
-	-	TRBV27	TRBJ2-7	CASSLSRQHEQYF	TGTGCCAGCAGTTTAAGTCGGCAGCACGAGCAGTACTTC
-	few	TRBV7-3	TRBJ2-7	CASSYSPTGSYEQYF	TGTGCCAGCAGCTACTCCCCGACAGGCTCCTACGAGCAGTACTTC
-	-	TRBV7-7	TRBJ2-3	CASSLFGHPTDTQYF	TGTGCCAGCAGCTTATTTGGGCACCCCACAGATACGCAGTATTTT
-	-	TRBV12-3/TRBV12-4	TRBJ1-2	CASSFWQDYGYTF	TGTGCCAGCAGTTTTTGGCAGGACTATGGCTACACCTTC
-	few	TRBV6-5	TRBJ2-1	CASSYRFSSYNEQFF	TGTGCCAGCAGTTACAGGTTTAGCTCCTACAATGAGCAGTTCTTC
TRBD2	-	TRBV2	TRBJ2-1	CASRKSTSGDEQFF	TGTGCCAGCAGAAAGAGCACTAGCGGGGATGAGCAGTTCTTC
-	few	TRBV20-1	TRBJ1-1	CSARSRGLGTEAFF	TGCAGTGCTAGGAGCAGGGGACTCGGCACTGAAGCTTTCTTT
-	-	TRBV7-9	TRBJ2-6	CASSVTGHSGANVLTF	TGTGCCAGTAGCGTTACAGGGCACTCTGGGGCCAACGTCCTGACTTTC
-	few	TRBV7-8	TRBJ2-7	CASSLGSGPYNEQYF	TGTGCCAGCAGCTTAGGTAGCGGCCCCTACAATGAGCAGTACTTC
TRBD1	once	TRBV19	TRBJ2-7	CANLGTAYEQYF	TGTGCCAATCTCGGGACAGCCTACGAGCAGTACTTC